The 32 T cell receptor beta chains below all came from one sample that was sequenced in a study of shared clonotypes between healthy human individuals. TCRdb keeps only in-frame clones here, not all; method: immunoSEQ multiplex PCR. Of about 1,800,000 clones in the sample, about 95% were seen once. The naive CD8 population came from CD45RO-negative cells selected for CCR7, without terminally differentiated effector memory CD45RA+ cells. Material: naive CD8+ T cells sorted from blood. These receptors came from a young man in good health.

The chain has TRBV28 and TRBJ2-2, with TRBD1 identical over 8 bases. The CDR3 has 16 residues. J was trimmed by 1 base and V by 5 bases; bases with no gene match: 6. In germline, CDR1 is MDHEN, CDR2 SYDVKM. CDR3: CASSPTGALNTGELFF. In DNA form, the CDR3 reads TGTGCCAGCAGTCCGACAGGGGCGCTGAACACCGGGGAGCTGTTTTTT.

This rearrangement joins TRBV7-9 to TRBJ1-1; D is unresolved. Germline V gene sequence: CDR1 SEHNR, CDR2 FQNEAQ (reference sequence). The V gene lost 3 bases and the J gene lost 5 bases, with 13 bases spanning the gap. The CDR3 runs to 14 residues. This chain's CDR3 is CASSFSPPGTEAFF. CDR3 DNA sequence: TGTGCCAGCAGCTTTTCGCCACCCGGGACTGAAGCTTTCTTT.

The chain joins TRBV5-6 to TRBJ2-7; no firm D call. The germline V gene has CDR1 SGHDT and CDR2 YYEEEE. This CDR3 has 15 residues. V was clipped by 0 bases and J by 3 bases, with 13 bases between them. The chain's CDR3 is CASSLAPWTDYEQYF. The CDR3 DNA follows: TGTGCCAGCAGCTTGGCCCCCTGGACGGACTACGAGCAGTACTTC.

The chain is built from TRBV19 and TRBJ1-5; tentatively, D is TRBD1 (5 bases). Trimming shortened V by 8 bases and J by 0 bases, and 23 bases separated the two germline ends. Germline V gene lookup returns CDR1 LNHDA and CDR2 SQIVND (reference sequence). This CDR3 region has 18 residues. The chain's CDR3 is CASGDRDGGSYSNQPQHF. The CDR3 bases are TGTGCCAGTGGAGACCGGGACGGGGGGTCCTATAGCAATCAGCCCCAGCATTTT.

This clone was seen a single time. The CDR3 DNA reads TGTGCCAGCAGCCACCCCCCCGAAAAACTGTTTTTT. It yields the protein CASSHPPEKLFF. This chain links TRBV6-5 with TRBJ1-4, with unresolved D. CDR1 is MNHEY, CDR2 SVGAGI, per germline. CDR3 length equals 12 residues. Trimming removed 6 bases from V and 8 bases from J, with 10 bases in between.

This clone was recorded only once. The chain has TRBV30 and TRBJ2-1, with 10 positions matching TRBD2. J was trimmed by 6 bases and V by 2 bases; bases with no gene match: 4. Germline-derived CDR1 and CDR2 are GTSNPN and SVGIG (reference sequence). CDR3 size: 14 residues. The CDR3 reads CAWSLTSGLNEQFF. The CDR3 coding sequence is TGTGCCTGGAGTTTGACTAGCGGGCTCAATGAGCAGTTCTTC.

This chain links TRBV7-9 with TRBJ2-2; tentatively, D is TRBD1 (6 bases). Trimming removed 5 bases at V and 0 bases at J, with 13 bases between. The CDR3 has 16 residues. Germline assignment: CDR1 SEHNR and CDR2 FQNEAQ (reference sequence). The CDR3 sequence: CASSHPGDPNTGELFF. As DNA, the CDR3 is TGTGCCAGCAGCCATCCAGGGGATCCGAACACCGGGGAGCTGTTTTTT.

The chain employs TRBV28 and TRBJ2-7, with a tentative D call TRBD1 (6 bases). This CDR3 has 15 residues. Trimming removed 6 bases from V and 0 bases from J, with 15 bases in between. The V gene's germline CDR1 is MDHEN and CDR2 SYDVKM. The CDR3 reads CASSLQGEGSYEQYF. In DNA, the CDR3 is TGTGCCAGCAGCTTACAGGGAGAAGGCTCCTACGAGCAGTACTTC.

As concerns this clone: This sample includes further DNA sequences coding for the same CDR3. The CDR3 loop is CASSMDSLNTEAFF. The CDR3 DNA reads as TGTGCCAGTAGTATGGACAGCCTAAACACTGAAGCTTTCTTT. The rearrangement joins TRBV19 to TRBJ1-1; D might be TRBD1 (6 bases). This CDR3 spans 14 amino acids. Trimming removed 3 bases at V and 2 bases at J, with 10 bases between. Germline-derived CDR1 and CDR2 are LNHDA and SQIVND (reference sequence).

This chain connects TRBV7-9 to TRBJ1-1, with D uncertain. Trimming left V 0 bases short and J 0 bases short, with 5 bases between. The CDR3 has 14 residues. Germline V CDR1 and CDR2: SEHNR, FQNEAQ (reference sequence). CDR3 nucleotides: TGTGCCAGCAGCTTAGCTAGAATGAACACTGAAGCTTTCTTT. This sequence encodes CASSLARMNTEAFF. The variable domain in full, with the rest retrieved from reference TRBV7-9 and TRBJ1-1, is DTGVSQNPRHKITKRGQNVTFRCDPISEHNRLYWYRQTLGQGPEFLTYFQNEAQLEKSRLLSDRFSAERPKGSFSTLEIQRTEQGDSAMYLCASSLARMNTEAFFGQGTRLTVV.

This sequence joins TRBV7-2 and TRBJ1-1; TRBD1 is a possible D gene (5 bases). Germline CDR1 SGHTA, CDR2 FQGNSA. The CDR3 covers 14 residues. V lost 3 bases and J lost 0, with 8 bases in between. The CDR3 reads CASSLDIMNTEAFF. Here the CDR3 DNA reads TGTGCCAGCAGCTTGGACATCATGAACACTGAAGCTTTCTTT.

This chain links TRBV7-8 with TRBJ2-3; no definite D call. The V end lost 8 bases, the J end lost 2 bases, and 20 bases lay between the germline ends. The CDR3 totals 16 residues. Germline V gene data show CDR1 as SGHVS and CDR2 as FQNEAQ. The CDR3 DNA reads TGTGCCAGCGTAGCAATGGTCATAGACCACACAGATACGCAGTATTTT. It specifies CASVAMVIDHTDTQYF.

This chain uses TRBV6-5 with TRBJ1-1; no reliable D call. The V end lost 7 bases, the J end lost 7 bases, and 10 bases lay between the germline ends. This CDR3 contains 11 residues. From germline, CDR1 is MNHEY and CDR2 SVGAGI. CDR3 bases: TGTGCCAGCATTCGCGGGGTTGAAGCTTTCTTT. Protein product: CASIRGVEAFF.

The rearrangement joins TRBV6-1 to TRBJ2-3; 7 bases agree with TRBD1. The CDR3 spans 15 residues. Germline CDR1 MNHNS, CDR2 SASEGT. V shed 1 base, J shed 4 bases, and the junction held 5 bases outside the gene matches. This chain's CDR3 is CASSEGPGGADTQYF. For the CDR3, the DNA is TGTGCCAGCAGTGAAGGCCCAGGGGGAGCAGATACGCAGTATTTT.

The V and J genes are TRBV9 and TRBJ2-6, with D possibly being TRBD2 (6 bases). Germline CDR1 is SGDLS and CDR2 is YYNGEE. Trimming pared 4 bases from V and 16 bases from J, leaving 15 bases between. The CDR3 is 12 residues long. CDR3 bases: TGTGCCAGCAGCCCGGGAGTAGGACCACTGACTTTC. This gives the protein CASSPGVGPLTF. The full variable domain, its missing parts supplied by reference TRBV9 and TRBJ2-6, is DSGVTQTPKHLITATGQRVTLRCSPRSGDLSVYWYQQSLDQGLQFLIQYYNGEERAKGNILERFSAQQFPDLHSELNLSSLELGDSALYFCASSPGVGPLTFGAGSRLTVL.

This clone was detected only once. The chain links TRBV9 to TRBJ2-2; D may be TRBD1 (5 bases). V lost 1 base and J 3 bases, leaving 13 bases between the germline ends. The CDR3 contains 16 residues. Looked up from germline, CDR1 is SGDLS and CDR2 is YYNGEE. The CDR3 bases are TGTGCCAGCAGCGTAAGTCTGTGGGGCGACACCGGGGAGCTGTTTTTT. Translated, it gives CASSVSLWGDTGELFF.

DNA of the CDR3: TGTGCCAGCAGCTTTTCCTTTACGCAGTATTTT. Its protein product is CASSFSFTQYF. V gene TRBV11-2 combines with J gene TRBJ2-3; D remains unclear. Germline CDR1 and CDR2: SGHAT and FQNNGV. The CDR3 is 11 residues long. The V and J ends lost 3 bases and 8 bases respectively, with 6 bases between them.

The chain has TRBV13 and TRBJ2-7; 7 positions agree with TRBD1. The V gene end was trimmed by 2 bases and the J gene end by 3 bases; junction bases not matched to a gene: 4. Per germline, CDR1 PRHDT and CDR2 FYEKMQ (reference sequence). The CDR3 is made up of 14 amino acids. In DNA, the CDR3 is TGTGCCAGCAGCTTAAGCGGACAGGACTACGAGCAGTACTTC. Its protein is CASSLSGQDYEQYF.

In DNA, the CDR3 is TGTGCCAGCAGTTTAGGGGCAGGGGGTAACACCGGGGAGCTGTTTTTT. Translating it yields CASSLGAGGNTGELFF. The V call is TRBV27, the J call TRBJ2-2, with 7 bases matching TRBD1. The CDR3 has 16 residues. The V and J ends lost 2 bases and 2 bases, in that order; junction bases with no gene match: 5. Germline V gives CDR1 MNHEY, CDR2 SMNVEV (reference sequence).

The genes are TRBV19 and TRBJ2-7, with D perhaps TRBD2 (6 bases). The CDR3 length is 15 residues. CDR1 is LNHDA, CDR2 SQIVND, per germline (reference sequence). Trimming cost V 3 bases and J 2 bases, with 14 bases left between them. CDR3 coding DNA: TGTGCCAGTAGTATGTCGGCGGAGGGAACCTACGAGCAGTACTTC. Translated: CASSMSAEGTYEQYF. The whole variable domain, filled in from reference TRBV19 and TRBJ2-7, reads DGGITQSPKYLFRKEGQNVTLSCEQNLNHDAMYWYRQDPGQGLRLIYYSQIVNDFQKGDIAEGYSVSREKKESFPLTVTSAQKNPTAFYLCASSMSAEGTYEQYFGPGTRLTVT.

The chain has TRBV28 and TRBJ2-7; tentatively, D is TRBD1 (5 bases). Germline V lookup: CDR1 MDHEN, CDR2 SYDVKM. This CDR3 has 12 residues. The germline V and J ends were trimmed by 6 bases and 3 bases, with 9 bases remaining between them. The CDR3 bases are TGTGCCAGCAGAGAGACAGACTACGAGCAGTACTTC. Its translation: CASRETDYEQYF.

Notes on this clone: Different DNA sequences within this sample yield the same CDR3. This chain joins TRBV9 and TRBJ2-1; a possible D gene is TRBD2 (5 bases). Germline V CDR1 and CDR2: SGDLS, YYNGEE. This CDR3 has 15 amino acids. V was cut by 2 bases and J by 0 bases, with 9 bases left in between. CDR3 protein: CASSVSGVSYNEQFF. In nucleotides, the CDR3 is TGTGCCAGCAGCGTGAGCGGAGTCTCCTACAATGAGCAGTTCTTC.

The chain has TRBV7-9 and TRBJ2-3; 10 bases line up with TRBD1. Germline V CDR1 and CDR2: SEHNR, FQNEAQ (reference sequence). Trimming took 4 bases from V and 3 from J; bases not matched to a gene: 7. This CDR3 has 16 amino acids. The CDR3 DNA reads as TGTGCCAGCAGCTCGAGACAGGGGGCGCGGACAGATACGCAGTATTTT. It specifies CASSSRQGARTDTQYF.

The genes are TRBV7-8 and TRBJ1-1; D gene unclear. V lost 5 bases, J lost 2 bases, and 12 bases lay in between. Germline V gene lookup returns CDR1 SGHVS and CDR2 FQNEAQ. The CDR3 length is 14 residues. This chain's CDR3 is CASSQHLSNTEAFF. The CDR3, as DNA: TGTGCCAGCAGCCAACATCTCTCCAACACTGAAGCTTTCTTT.

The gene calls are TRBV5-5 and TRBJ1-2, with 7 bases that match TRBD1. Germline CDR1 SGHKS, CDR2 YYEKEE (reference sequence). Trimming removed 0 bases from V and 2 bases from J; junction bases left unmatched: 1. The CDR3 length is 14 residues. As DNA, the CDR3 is TGTGCCAGCAGCTTGGGGACAGGCAACTATGGCTACACCTTC. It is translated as CASSLGTGNYGYTF. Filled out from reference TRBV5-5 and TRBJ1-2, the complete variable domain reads DAGVTQSPTHLIKTRGQQVTLRCSPISGHKSVSWYQQVLGQGPQFIFQYYEKEERGRGNFPDRFSARQFPNYSSELNVNALLLGDSALYLCASSLGTGNYGYTFGSGTRLTVV.

In DNA form, the CDR3 reads TGTGCCAGCAGCTTATCGGGTGAGGACAGCTATGGCTACACCTTC. It codes for CASSLSGEDSYGYTF. The V gene is TRBV5-6, the J gene TRBJ1-2, with D tentatively TRBD1 (6 bases). The V gene's germline CDR1 is SGHDT and CDR2 YYEEEE. V lost 2 bases to trimming and J lost 4 bases, with 15 bases between them. The CDR3 contains 15 residues.

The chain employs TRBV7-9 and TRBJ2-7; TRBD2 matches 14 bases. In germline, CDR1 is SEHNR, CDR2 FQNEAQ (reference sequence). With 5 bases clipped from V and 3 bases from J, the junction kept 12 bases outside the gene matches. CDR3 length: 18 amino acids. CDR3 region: CASSQGLAGVPDLYEQYF. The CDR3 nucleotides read TGTGCCAGCAGCCAGGGACTAGCGGGAGTCCCGGATCTCTACGAGCAGTACTTC.

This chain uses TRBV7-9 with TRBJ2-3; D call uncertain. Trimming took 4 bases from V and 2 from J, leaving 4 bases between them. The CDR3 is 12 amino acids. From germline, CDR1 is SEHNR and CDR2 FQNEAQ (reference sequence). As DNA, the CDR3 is TGTGCCAGCAGCTGGAACACAGATACGCAGTATTTT. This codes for CASSWNTDTQYF.

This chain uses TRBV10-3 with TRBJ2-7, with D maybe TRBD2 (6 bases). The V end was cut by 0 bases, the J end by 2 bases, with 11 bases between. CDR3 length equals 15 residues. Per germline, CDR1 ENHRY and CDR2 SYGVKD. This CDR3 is CAISESAEGPYEQYF. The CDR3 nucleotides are TGTGCCATCAGTGAGTCCGCGGAGGGCCCCTACGAGCAGTACTTC.

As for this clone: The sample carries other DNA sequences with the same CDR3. Here the CDR3 reads CASSLVGGYEQYF. The CDR3 DNA is TGTGCCAGCAGCTTAGTAGGCGGCTACGAGCAGTACTTC. The chain joins TRBV11-2 to TRBJ2-7; D is unclear. In germline, CDR1 is SGHAT, CDR2 FQNNGV. With 1 base removed from V and 3 bases from J, the gap between germline ends came to 7 bases. The CDR3 is 13 amino acids.

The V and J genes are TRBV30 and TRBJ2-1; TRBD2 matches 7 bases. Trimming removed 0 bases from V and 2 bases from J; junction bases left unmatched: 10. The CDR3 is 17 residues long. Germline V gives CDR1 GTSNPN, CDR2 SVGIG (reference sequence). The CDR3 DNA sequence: TGTGCCTGGAGTGTAAACCCCGGCGGGGGAACCTACAATGAGCAGTTCTTC. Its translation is CAWSVNPGGGTYNEQFF.

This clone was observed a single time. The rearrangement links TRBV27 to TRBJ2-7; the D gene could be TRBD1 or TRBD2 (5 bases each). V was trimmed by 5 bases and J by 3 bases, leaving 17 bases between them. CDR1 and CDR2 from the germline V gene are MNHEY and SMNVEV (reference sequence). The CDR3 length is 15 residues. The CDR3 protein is CASSPRGGADYEQYF. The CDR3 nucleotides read TGTGCCAGCAGTCCACGGGGTGGGGCCGACTACGAGCAGTACTTC.